This T cell receptor (beta chain) was retrieved from a study of blood T cells in healthy people across ages. Whole-study findings and limits: TCR beta diversity per million T cells fell roughly linearly with age.

Then a second PCR, running roughly 7 to 11 cycles, was carried out with a sample-barcoded 5' primer and a J-beta primer mix. The template-switch adaptor, which had 12 random nucleotides, put a tag on each cDNA molecule. MiXCR, run by TCRdb on the 5' RACE reads, gives a single entry per CDR3 protein. The sample has almost 1 million distinct CDR3 sequences, just over 50% seen once. The CDR3 consists of 14 residues. Germline trimming cut 5 bases from V and 2 bases from J; bases unmatched to any gene: 5. Germline lookup yields CDR1 MDHEN and CDR2 SYDVKM. Caucasian, healthy and from Russia, the donors were aged between about 6 and 90. It was around 9 milliliters of peripheral blood that were drawn from each donor. The sample holds a few counts of this clonotype. Its target is not known.

The sequencing input was blood. This rearrangement joins TRBV28 to TRBJ2-5; 7 positions agree with TRBD2. The source of this sequence is a woman aged 60 to 75 in good health. The DNA for the CDR3 is TGTGCCAGCAGTGAGCGGGATCGTCAAGAGACCCAGTACTTC. As protein: CASSERDRQETQYF.